The 18 T cell receptor beta chains in this list originate from one sample, sequenced in a study of T cell responses to AZD1222 COVID-19 vaccine (dated by TCRdb to the early 2020s). The time point label, as the study defines it: baseline before first vaccination. Receptor amplification or capture employed the immunoSEQ multiplex PCR assay. This immuneACCESS table, as held by TCRdb, lists in-frame sequences with V and J called but not all clones. Of the missing ones, under half trace to an unresolved V gene in checked studies; the others have no known cause. The table for this sample lists fewer than 120,000 clones; over 75% of them were counted only once. The top ten clones comprise around 4.6% of the sample. The specimen was peripheral blood, collected on day 0 of AZD1222 vaccination. Every receptor here comes from an adult in good health.

The genes are TRBV5-1 and TRBJ1-2; unclear D gene. The V and J ends lost 6 bases and 1 base respectively, with 13 bases between them. The germline V gene has CDR1 SGHRS and CDR2 YFSETQ. The CDR3 loop spans 14 amino acids. CDR3 DNA: TGCGCCAGCAACCCGGGAACCCTTAACTATGGCTACACCTTC. It translates to CASNPGTLNYGYTF.

The chain employs TRBV28 and TRBJ1-2, with D perhaps TRBD1 (5 bases). The V end lost 2 bases, the J end lost 4 bases, and 14 bases lay between the germline ends. CDR3 size: 15 residues. The germline gives CDR1 MDHEN, CDR2 SYDVKM. The chain's CDR3 is CASSLGEGTLYGYTF. In DNA form, the CDR3 reads TGTGCCAGCAGTTTAGGAGAAGGGACCCTCTATGGCTACACCTTC.

CDR3 bases: TGTGCCAGCAGGGGGAGCGGGGCTAGCACAGATACGCAGTATTTT. The encoded protein is CASRGSGASTDTQYF. The J gene is TRBJ2-3, the V gene TRBV6-5, with 7 bases lining up with TRBD2. This CDR3 is 15 amino acids long. Germline V gives CDR1 MNHEY, CDR2 SVGAGI. V trimming: 6 bases; J trimming: 0 bases; junction bases outside the gene matches: 6.

J is TRBJ2-7 and V is TRBV27; 7 bases are a match to TRBD1. CDR3 length equals 13 residues. Germline CDR1 MNHEY, CDR2 SMNVEV (reference sequence). Losses at the gene ends were 4 bases for V and 4 bases for J; bases not matched to a gene: 4. CDR3 residues: CASSSSRGYEQYF. The CDR3 coding sequence is TGTGCCAGCAGTTCCTCCAGGGGGTACGAGCAGTACTTC.

The chain couples TRBV11-2 to TRBJ1-1, with D perhaps TRBD1 (6 bases). Germline values: CDR1 SGHAT, CDR2 FQNNGV. The V end was cut by 4 bases, the J end by 1 base, with 16 bases between. CDR3 length: 16 residues. The CDR3 sequence: CASSSYWRGRNTEAFF. CDR3 nucleotides: TGTGCCAGCAGCTCGTATTGGAGGGGGAGGAACACTGAAGCTTTCTTT.

The chain uses TRBV7-3 and TRBJ1-1; 8 nucleotides align to TRBD1. V lost 5 bases and J lost 1; bases outside the gene matches: 3. The germline gives CDR1 SGHTA, CDR2 FQGTGA. The CDR3 totals 14 residues. The CDR3 DNA reads as TGTGCCAGCAGCCCAGGGGGCTGGAACACTGAAGCTTTCTTT. It codes for CASSPGGWNTEAFF.

In this sample, this clone turned up a few times. V gene TRBV2 combines with J gene TRBJ1-1; D is ambiguous. Germline V gene data show CDR1 as SNHLY and CDR2 as FYNNEI. Trimming removed 7 bases from V and 0 bases from J, with 15 bases in between. CDR3 length: 15 residues. The CDR3 sequence is CASIPRAFMNTEAFF. DNA for the CDR3: TGTGCCAGCATCCCAAGGGCTTTCATGAACACTGAAGCTTTCTTT.

This clone has a single count. The gene calls are TRBV19 and TRBJ1-3, with D possibly matching TRBD1 (6 bases). This CDR3 has 14 residues. Germline CDR1 LNHDA, CDR2 SQIVND (reference sequence). Trimming left V 6 bases short and J 7 bases short, with 16 bases between. The CDR3 protein is CASSDGPGQNTIYF. The CDR3 DNA reads TGTGCCAGTAGCGACGGCCCAGGACAGAACACCATATATTTT.

V is TRBV28 and J is TRBJ2-7; TRBD1 matches at 7 bases. The CDR3 totals 15 residues. V trimming: 4 bases; J trimming: 9 bases; junction bases outside the gene matches: 15. Germline CDR1 and CDR2: MDHEN and SYDVKM. The CDR3 is CASSSSGQNLLGQYF. The CDR3 bases are TGTGCCAGCAGTTCATCGGGACAGAATCTACTAGGGCAGTACTTC.

The rearrangement joins TRBV12-3 or TRBV12-4 to TRBJ2-7; a weak D match, TRBD2 (6 bases). Between the trimmed V and J ends, which lost 7 bases and 4 bases, there was a span of 14 bases. CDR3 length: 13 amino acids. The CDR3 DNA sequence: TGTGCCAGCACCCTCGGGCGGGGATACGAGCAGTACTTC. Encoded protein: CASTLGRGYEQYF.

The gene calls are TRBV7-8 and TRBJ2-3; the match to TRBD1 covers 8 bases. The CDR3 spans 16 residues. V trimming: 4 bases; J trimming: 0 bases; junction bases outside the gene matches: 6. Looked up from germline, CDR1 is SGHVS and CDR2 is FQNEAQ. CDR3 residues: CASSSRTGRSTDTQYF. The DNA of the CDR3 is TGTGCCAGCAGCTCGCGGACAGGGAGGAGCACAGATACGCAGTATTTT.

The V gene is TRBV6-2 or TRBV6-3, the J gene TRBJ1-2; a weak D match, TRBD1 (6 bases). The germline gives CDR1 MNHEY, CDR2 SVGEGT. V gave up 2 bases and J gave up 4 bases, with 11 bases separating them. CDR3 length equals 14 residues. CDR3 coding DNA: TGTGCCAGCAGTTACCTCGACAGGATCTATGGCTACACCTTC. This translates into CASSYLDRIYGYTF.

The V gene is TRBV11-2, the J gene TRBJ1-1, with 9 bases identical to TRBD1. Germline lookup yields CDR1 SGHAT and CDR2 FQNNGV. V trimming: 5 bases; J trimming: 1 base; junction bases outside the gene matches: 14. The CDR3 runs 18 residues. DNA of the CDR3: TGTGCCAGCAGCCCGGGACAGGGAGTTTCACGACGGAACACTGAAGCTTTCTTT. Amino acids: CASSPGQGVSRRNTEAFF. The complete variable domain, with remaining parts taken from reference TRBV11-2 and TRBJ1-1, reads EAGVAQSPRYKIIEKRQSVAFWCNPISGHATLYWYQQILGQGPKLLIQFQNNGVVDDSQLPKDRFSAERLKGVDSTLKIQPAKLEDSAVYLCASSPGQGVSRRNTEAFFGQGTRLTVV.

This clone was counted a few times. The chain combines TRBV3-1 (or the pseudogene TRBV3-2) with TRBJ1-2; no firm D call. Germline CDR1 and CDR2: LGHDT and YNNKEL (reference sequence). CDR3 length: 11 amino acids. Trimming stripped 4 bases from V and 9 bases from J, with 9 bases between. CDR3: CASSRQASYTF. The CDR3 nucleotides are TGTGCCAGCAGCCGACAAGCCAGCTACACCTTC.

This chain links TRBV28 with TRBJ1-5; the match to TRBD1 covers 9 bases. The CDR3 is made up of 13 amino acids. Germline V gene data show CDR1 as MDHEN and CDR2 as SYDVKM. After removal of 8 bases from V and 7 bases from J, the junction contained 6 bases not matched to a gene. DNA for the CDR3: TGTGCCAGCTTCGGACAGGGGAGACAGCCCCAGCATTTT. Its protein is CASFGQGRQPQHF.

This clone turned up a few times. CDR3 DNA sequence: TGTGCCAGCAGTCGTGTGGGGGGGAGCTATGGCTACACCTTC. Amino acids: CASSRVGGSYGYTF. This chain links TRBV6-6 with TRBJ1-2; maybe TRBD1 (5 bases). Germline V CDR1 and CDR2: MNHNY, SVGAGI (reference sequence). The V gene lost 5 bases and the J gene lost 4 bases, with 14 bases spanning the gap. This CDR3 spans 14 amino acids.

The gene calls are TRBV7-8 and TRBJ1-5; D perhaps matches TRBD1 (6 bases). The CDR3 covers 13 residues. The ends were cut back, 5 bases at V and 4 bases at J, with 9 bases in the middle. Germline CDR1 reads SGHVS; CDR2 reads FQNEAQ. Here the CDR3 DNA reads TGTGCCAGCAGCAAAACAGGGAATCAGCCCCAGCATTTT. The encoded protein is CASSKTGNQPQHF.

This chain joins TRBV27 and TRBJ2-1; tentative D call: TRBD1 (5 bases). The germline V gene encodes CDR1 MNHEY and CDR2 SMNVEV (reference sequence). This CDR3 has 16 residues. V was cut by 7 bases and J by 1 base, with 17 bases left in between. The CDR3 DNA is TGTGCCAGCACCAAGGGCAGGGCATTATCCTACAATGAGCAGTTCTTC. This encodes CASTKGRALSYNEQFF.